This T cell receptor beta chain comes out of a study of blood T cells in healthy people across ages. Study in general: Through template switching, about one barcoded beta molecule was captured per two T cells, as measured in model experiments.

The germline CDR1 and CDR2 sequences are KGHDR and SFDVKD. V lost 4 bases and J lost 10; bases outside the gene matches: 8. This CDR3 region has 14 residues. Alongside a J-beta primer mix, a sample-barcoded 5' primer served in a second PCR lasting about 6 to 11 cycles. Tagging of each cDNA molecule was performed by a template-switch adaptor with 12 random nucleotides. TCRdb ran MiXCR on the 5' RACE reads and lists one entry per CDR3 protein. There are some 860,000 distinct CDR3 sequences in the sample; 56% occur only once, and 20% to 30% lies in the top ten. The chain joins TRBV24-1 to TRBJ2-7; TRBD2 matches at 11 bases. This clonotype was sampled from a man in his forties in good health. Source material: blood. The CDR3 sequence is CATSEPTGTSGQYF. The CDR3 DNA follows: TGTGCCACCAGTGAACCTACAGGGACTAGCGGCCAGTACTTC.